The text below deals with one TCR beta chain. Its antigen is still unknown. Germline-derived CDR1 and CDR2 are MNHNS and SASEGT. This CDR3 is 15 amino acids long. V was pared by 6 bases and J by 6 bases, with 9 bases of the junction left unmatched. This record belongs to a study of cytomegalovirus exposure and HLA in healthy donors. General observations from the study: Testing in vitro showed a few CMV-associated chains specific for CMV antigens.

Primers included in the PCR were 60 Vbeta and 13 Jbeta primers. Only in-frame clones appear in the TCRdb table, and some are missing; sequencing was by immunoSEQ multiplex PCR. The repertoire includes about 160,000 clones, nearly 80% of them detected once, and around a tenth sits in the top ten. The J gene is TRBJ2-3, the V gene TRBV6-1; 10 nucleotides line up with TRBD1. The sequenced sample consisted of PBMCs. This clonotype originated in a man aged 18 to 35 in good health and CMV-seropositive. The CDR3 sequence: CASRIGTGEVDTQYF. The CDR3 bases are TGTGCCAGCAGAATCGGGACAGGGGAAGTGGATACGCAGTATTTT.